This T cell receptor (beta chain) emerged from a study of shared clonotypes between healthy human individuals. Deletions cut 7 bases from V and 8 bases from J, with 3 bases between. Germline CDR1 and CDR2: SQVTM and ANQGSEA. CDR3 length: 8 residues. Study-wide points: Sequencing depth was expected to influence donor clonotype sharing.

The table lists this clone with a count of one. Its antigen is currently unknown. Running of the assay took place at deep level. The assay was immunoSEQ multiplex PCR, and TCRdb's table has in-frame clones only and misses some. This sample has some 1.5 million clones, with 96% found just once. This chain connects TRBV29-1 to TRBJ2-1; D is undetermined. The clonotype was recovered from a man aged 25-45 years in good health. Sequences were obtained from naive CD4+ T cells sorted from blood. Subset here: CD45RA+ positively selected. The CDR3 loop is CSGDEQFF. CDR3 coding DNA: TGCAGCGGAGATGAGCAGTTCTTC.